Each of the 28 T cell receptor beta chains below was sequenced from the same sample in a study of shared clonotypes between healthy human individuals. Sequencing was performed with immunoSEQ multiplex PCR; in TCRdb, only in-frame clones are kept and a portion is missing. The repertoire holds some 2.3 million clones, with approximately 95% as singletons. Sequencing was carried out using naive CD4+ T cells from PBMCs. Subset specified: CD45RA+ positively selected. The receptors originated from a young man in good health. Some clones in this sample may be carry-over from other donors' samples.

The gene calls are TRBV4-1 and TRBJ2-7, with a tentative D call TRBD1 (5 bases). V lost 2 bases and J 3 bases, leaving 14 bases between the germline ends. CDR1 is MGHRA and CDR2 is YSYEKL in the germline V gene. The CDR3 consists of 15 residues. CDR3 amino acids: CASSQPLSGHYEQYF. Here the CDR3 DNA reads TGCGCCAGCAGCCAACCTCTGTCAGGGCACTACGAGCAGTACTTC.

DNA of the CDR3: TGCGCCAGCAGCTTGGATACTGATCACAATGAGCAGTTCTTC. Residues: CASSLDTDHNEQFF. The chain links TRBV5-1 to TRBJ2-1, with D unresolved. Trimming cost V 0 bases and J 5 bases, with 9 bases left between them. Germline values: CDR1 SGHRS, CDR2 YFSETQ. The CDR3 has 14 residues. Together with reference TRBV5-1 and TRBJ2-1, the CDR3 gives the full variable domain: KAGVTQTPRYLIKTRGQQVTLSCSPISGHRSVSWYQQTPGQGLQFLFEYFSETQRNKGNFPGRFSGRQFSNSRSEMNVSTLELGDSALYLCASSLDTDHNEQFFGPGTRLTVL.

The chain employs TRBV25-1 and TRBJ1-3, with D maybe TRBD1 (6 bases). V lost 10 bases and J 4 bases, leaving 29 bases between the germline ends. The CDR3 consists of 18 residues. Germline V gene lookup returns CDR1 MGHDK and CDR2 SYGVNS. The CDR3 DNA reads as TGTGCCAATACAACGGAGGGGGACACCCAAACGGAGGGAAACACCATATATTTT. It yields the protein CANTTEGDTQTEGNTIYF.

About this clone: This specimen includes other DNA sequences encoding the same CDR3. V and J are TRBV5-1 and TRBJ2-4; D is possibly TRBD1 or TRBD2 (5 bases each). V gave up 0 bases and J gave up 0 bases, with 7 bases separating them. The CDR3 totals 15 residues. CDR1 is SGHRS and CDR2 is YFSETQ in the germline V gene. This chain's CDR3 is CASSLGDVAKNIQYF. The CDR3 coding sequence is TGCGCCAGCAGCTTGGGGGACGTAGCCAAAAACATTCAGTACTTC.

The chain is built from TRBV10-2 and TRBJ2-7; TRBD2 matches 13 bases. V was pared by 5 bases and J by 3 bases, with 4 bases of the junction left unmatched. CDR1 and CDR2 (germline): WSHSY, SAAADI. This CDR3 is 15 amino acids long. Here the CDR3 reads CASSSRTSGSYEQYF. CDR3 nucleotide sequence: TGCGCCAGCAGTTCTAGGACTAGCGGGAGCTACGAGCAGTACTTC.

This clone came up once. The chain combines TRBV11-2 with TRBJ2-7, with D perhaps TRBD2 (5 bases). This CDR3 spans 15 amino acids. From germline, CDR1 is SGHAT and CDR2 FQNNGV. V was cut by 1 base and J by 2 bases, with 12 bases left in between. For the CDR3, the DNA is TGTGCCAGCAGCTTAGCAGTTGGACTCACCTACGAGCAGTACTTC. This codes for CASSLAVGLTYEQYF.

V gene TRBV27 combines with J gene TRBJ2-7; tentatively, D is TRBD2 (6 bases). The CDR3 totals 13 residues. Germline assignment: CDR1 MNHEY and CDR2 SMNVEV (reference sequence). V lost 6 bases and J lost 3, with 12 bases in between. The DNA for the CDR3 is TGTGCCAGCAGGTACCAGGGAGGCTACGAGCAGTACTTC. This translates into CASRYQGGYEQYF.

Comments on this clone: This same CDR3 is encoded by further DNA sequences in the sample. The V gene is TRBV27, the J gene TRBJ2-1; D uncertain. The CDR3 has 13 amino acids. Trimming cost V 5 bases and J 0 bases, with 5 bases left between them. CDR1 and CDR2 from the germline V gene are MNHEY and SMNVEV (reference sequence). In DNA, the CDR3 is TGTGCCAGCAGTAGGTCCTCCTACAATGAGCAGTTCTTC. Its protein product is CASSRSSYNEQFF.

J is TRBJ2-7 and V is TRBV14, with 13 bases lining up with TRBD2. V trimming: 3 bases; J trimming: 0 bases; junction bases outside the gene matches: 5. The germline CDR1 and CDR2 sequences are SGHDN and FVKESK. The CDR3 runs to 17 residues. CDR3 coding DNA: TGTGCCAGCAGCCAGGGACTAGCGGGGCGACCCTCCTACGAGCAGTACTTC. Translating gives CASSQGLAGRPSYEQYF.

CDR3 loop: CASSPNPAETGGLYEQYF. The DNA for the CDR3 is TGTGCCAGCAGCCCGAACCCAGCCGAGACAGGGGGCTTATACGAGCAGTACTTC. V and J are TRBV7-9 and TRBJ2-7; 10 bases match TRBD1. V shed 5 bases and J 4 bases; nucleotides not matched to a gene: 17. The CDR3 spans 18 residues. Per the germline V gene, CDR1 is SEHNR and CDR2 is FQNEAQ (reference sequence). The whole variable domain, filled in from reference TRBV7-9 and TRBJ2-7, reads DTGVSQNPRHKITKRGQNVTFRCDPISEHNRLYWYRQTLGQGPEFLTYFQNEAQLEKSRLLSDRFSAERPKGSFSTLEIQRTEQGDSAMYLCASSPNPAETGGLYEQYFGPGTRLTVT.

This chain joins TRBV10-3 and TRBJ2-7; 11 positions match TRBD1. Losses at the gene ends were 0 bases for V and 5 bases for J; bases not matched to a gene: 3. Germline V gene sequence: CDR1 ENHRY, CDR2 SYGVKD. The CDR3 has 15 amino acids. The CDR3 region has the DNA TGTGCCATCAGTGAGTCGGGACAGGGGGTTAACGAGCAGTACTTC. Translation: CAISESGQGVNEQYF.

V and J are TRBV7-2 and TRBJ2-1; possible D gene TRBD2, 6 bases. The germline V gene has CDR1 SGHTA and CDR2 FQGNSA. Trimming took 4 bases from V and 15 from J, leaving 19 bases between them. This CDR3 has 13 amino acids. This CDR3 is CASSSQRLVGGFF. The CDR3 bases are TGTGCCAGCAGCTCCCAACGACTAGTTGGGGGGTTCTTC.

The chain has TRBV28 and TRBJ2-4, with D perhaps matching TRBD1 or TRBD2 (5 bases each). V dropped 2 bases and J dropped 2 bases, with 13 bases sitting between them. Germline CDR1 reads MDHEN; CDR2 reads SYDVKM. The CDR3 totals 16 residues. CDR3 bases: TGTGCCAGCAGTTTACTGGGACCCGGATCCAAAAACATTCAGTACTTC. Residues: CASSLLGPGSKNIQYF.

This clone has just one count. Other DNA sequences in this specimen translate into the identical CDR3. V gene TRBV18 combines with J gene TRBJ2-5; possible D gene TRBD2, 6 bases. The CDR3 runs 14 residues. Trimming left V 2 bases short and J 1 base short, with 8 bases between. The germline gives CDR1 KGHSH, CDR2 LQKENI. CDR3 region: CASSPSRGQETQYF. The CDR3, as DNA: TGTGCCAGCTCACCATCGCGGGGCCAAGAGACCCAGTACTTC.

The chain employs TRBV5-1 and TRBJ2-6, with TRBD2 matching 8 bases. Losses at the gene ends were 4 bases for V and 2 bases for J; bases not matched to a gene: 5. Germline loops: CDR1 SGHRS, CDR2 YFSETQ. The CDR3 has 16 amino acids. This CDR3 reads CASSKGLEAGANVLTF. In DNA, the CDR3 is TGCGCCAGCAGCAAGGGACTAGAGGCTGGGGCCAACGTCCTGACTTTC.

The chain recombines TRBV2 with TRBJ1-2, with unresolved D. V was pared by 3 bases and J by 8 bases, with 16 bases between. The CDR3 runs 14 residues. Germline V gene lookup returns CDR1 SNHLY and CDR2 FYNNEI. The CDR3 sequence is CASSDWPPAGGYTF. CDR3 nucleotide sequence: TGTGCCAGCAGTGATTGGCCCCCCGCTGGGGGCTACACCTTC.

Comment on this clone: Different DNA sequences within this sample yield the same CDR3. The V gene is TRBV29-1, the J gene TRBJ2-6; D gene uncertain. CDR1 is SQVTM and CDR2 is ANQGSEA in the germline V gene. The V end was cut by 4 bases, the J end by 1 base, with 2 bases between. CDR3 length: 12 amino acids. The CDR3 DNA reads as TGCAGCGTTGCATCTGGGGCCAACGTCCTGACTTTC. Translated, it gives CSVASGANVLTF.

This chain joins TRBV6-6 and TRBJ2-7, with 8 bases that match TRBD1. The V gene's germline CDR1 is MNHNY and CDR2 SVGAGI (reference sequence). With V trimmed by 5 bases and J by 6 bases, 9 bases remained unmatched. This CDR3 comprises 14 residues. The CDR3 nucleotides read TGTGCCAGCAGTCCCCTCGGACAGGGCGGCGAGCAGTACTTC. This codes for CASSPLGQGGEQYF.

This chain uses TRBV5-1 with TRBJ2-5, with D possibly called TRBD1 or TRBD2 (5 bases each). The CDR3 extends over 12 amino acids. CDR1 and CDR2 (germline): SGHRS, YFSETQ. V lost 0 bases and J lost 10, with 10 bases in between. The CDR3 sequence is CASSLEAGSQYF. CDR3 coding DNA: TGCGCCAGCAGCTTGGAGGCAGGGAGCCAGTACTTC.

The chain combines TRBV25-1 with TRBJ2-3; D gene uncertain. V was shortened by 2 bases and J by 1 base, with 13 bases between the two germline ends. The V gene's germline CDR1 is MGHDK and CDR2 SYGVNS. The CDR3 totals 16 residues. CDR3 coding DNA: TGTGCCAGCAGTGAACTGGCGGTTGAGGGCACAGATACGCAGTATTTT. This sequence encodes CASSELAVEGTDTQYF.

The V gene is TRBV28, the J gene TRBJ1-1, with a tentative D call TRBD1 (6 bases). The CDR3 runs 17 residues. Germline V gene sequence: CDR1 MDHEN, CDR2 SYDVKM. Trimming stripped 3 bases from V and 3 bases from J, with 20 bases between. The CDR3 loop reads CASSFMGGAGQDTEAFF. CDR3 coding DNA: TGTGCCAGCAGTTTTATGGGGGGCGCTGGGCAGGACACTGAAGCTTTCTTT.

J is TRBJ2-3 and V is TRBV14; TRBD2 matches 10 bases. Germline values: CDR1 SGHDN, CDR2 FVKESK. The CDR3 contains 16 residues. J lost 9 bases, V lost 3 bases, and 12 bases had no gene match. The CDR3 spells CASSQGGLAGARTQYF. The CDR3, as DNA: TGTGCCAGCAGCCAGGGTGGGCTAGCGGGAGCTCGGACGCAGTATTTT.

This rearrangement joins TRBV5-1 to TRBJ1-1; D gene ambiguous. The CDR3 covers 16 residues. Deletions cut 0 bases from V and 0 bases from J, with 12 bases between. From germline, CDR1 is SGHRS and CDR2 YFSETQ. The CDR3 DNA reads TGCGCCAGCAGCTTGGAGGACCGCTCCCTGAACACTGAAGCTTTCTTT. This translates into CASSLEDRSLNTEAFF.

This chain connects TRBV25-1 to TRBJ2-5; D gene ambiguous. Germline V gives CDR1 MGHDK, CDR2 SYGVNS. The ends were cut back, 3 bases at V and 5 bases at J, with 10 bases in the middle. There are 13 residues in the CDR3. The CDR3 is CASSEVAAETQYF. Written as DNA, the CDR3 is TGTGCCAGCAGTGAGGTTGCTGCGGAGACCCAGTACTTC.

The chain has TRBV6-1 and TRBJ1-2, with 9 bases fitting TRBD1. J was trimmed by 1 base and V by 7 bases; bases with no gene match: 4. The CDR3 is 14 residues long. Germline V lookup: CDR1 MNHNS, CDR2 SASEGT. CDR3 bases: TGTGCCAGCATGGTGGACAGGGGTAACTATGGCTACACCTTC. It is translated as CASMVDRGNYGYTF.

The V call is TRBV4-1, the J call TRBJ2-1; D is unresolved. The CDR3 covers 14 residues. Germline assignment: CDR1 MGHRA and CDR2 YSYEKL. The V end was cut by 0 bases, the J end by 6 bases, with 9 bases between. The CDR3 region is CASSQDPWANEQFF. For the CDR3, the DNA is TGCGCCAGCAGCCAAGATCCTTGGGCCAATGAGCAGTTCTTC.

The chain combines TRBV4-2 with TRBJ2-2; 16 bases agree with TRBD2. Germline CDR1 LGHNA, CDR2 YNFKEQ. With 3 bases clipped from V and 4 bases from J, the junction kept 14 bases outside the gene matches. The CDR3 is 21 residues long. The CDR3 nucleotides read TGTGCCAGCAGCCAGAGGGCTCCGGGACTAGCGGGAGGGGTTAGCACCGGGGAGCTGTTTTTT. Its translation: CASSQRAPGLAGGVSTGELFF.

This chain links TRBV29-1 with TRBJ1-1, with 7 bases fitting TRBD1. This CDR3 has 13 residues. The germline CDR1 and CDR2 sequences are SQVTM and ANQGSEA. V dropped 6 bases and J dropped 1; count of bases not matched to a gene: 5. CDR3 protein: CSVAQGGNTEAFF. In DNA, the CDR3 is TGCAGCGTCGCCCAGGGGGGGAACACTGAAGCTTTCTTT.